Following are 7 T cell receptor beta chains from one sample sequenced in a study of identical twins. A single record per CDR3 protein comes from TCRdb applying MiXCR to the 5' RACE reads. In the table there are some 570,000 distinct CDR3 sequences, approximately 20% of which are singletons. These same data were also listed under a study on yellow fever vaccine responses in identical twins.

Sequenced input: CD4+ T cells sorted from blood. These receptors originate from a woman in her late teens or twenties in good health.

This sequence joins TRBV27 and TRBJ2-3; 7 nucleotides agree with TRBD1. The germline gives CDR1 MNHEY, CDR2 SMNVEV (reference sequence). The CDR3 is made up of 15 amino acids. The junction had 10 bases not matched to a gene; V was cut back by 4 bases and J by 6 bases. CDR3 in DNA: TGTGCCAGCAGTTCCAAACAGGGGTACGGCGATACGCAGTATTTT. Translated, it gives CASSSKQGYGDTQYF.

This clonotype occurred a few times. This CDR3 is CASSQARTSGIYNEQFF. The CDR3 DNA sequence: TGCGCCAGCAGCCAAGCAAGGACTAGCGGGATATACAATGAGCAGTTCTTC. The chain joins TRBV4-1 to TRBJ2-1, with 12 bases that match TRBD2. Per the germline V gene, CDR1 is MGHRA and CDR2 is YSYEKL. The CDR3 totals 17 residues. V shed 1 base, J shed 4 bases, and the junction held 5 bases outside the gene matches.

The table lists this clonotype with a few counts. The chain carries TRBV5-1 and TRBJ2-1; D remains unclear. The CDR3 extends over 14 amino acids. The V gene's germline CDR1 is SGHRS and CDR2 YFSETQ. V was cut by 0 bases and J by 9 bases, with 13 bases left in between. The CDR3 loop reads CASSLESGSGEQFF. CDR3 DNA: TGCGCCAGCAGCTTGGAATCCGGGTCCGGTGAGCAGTTCTTC.

The sample holds many counts of this clonotype. The chain links TRBV12-3 or TRBV12-4 to TRBJ2-7, with 7 bases aligning to TRBD1. Trimming at V came to 6 bases and at J to 4 bases, leaving 9 bases not matched to a gene. This CDR3 contains 14 residues. The CDR3 DNA sequence: TGTGCCAGCAGAAACCGGGACAGAGATTACGAGCAGTACTTC. The encoded protein is CASRNRDRDYEQYF.

The chain joins TRBV5-5 to TRBJ2-5; D gene ambiguous. Germline CDR1 is SGHKS and CDR2 is YYEKEE (reference sequence). CDR3 length: 14 amino acids. V was trimmed by 0 bases and J by 1 base, leaving 7 bases between them. In nucleotides, the CDR3 is TGTGCCAGCAGCTTGGCCGCCAGCCAAGAGACCCAGTACTTC. It codes for CASSLAASQETQYF.

This clonotype was counted between two and nine times. The chain couples TRBV7-9 to TRBJ1-1; D uncertain. The CDR3 totals 15 residues. V lost 3 bases to trimming and J lost 0 bases, with 11 bases between them. Per the germline V gene, CDR1 is SEHNR and CDR2 is FQNEAQ (reference sequence). Here the CDR3 DNA reads TGTGCCAGCAGCTTTTTAGGTCCCCTGAACACTGAAGCTTTCTTT. It yields the protein CASSFLGPLNTEAFF.

This clonotype was counted only a few times. V gene TRBV5-1 combines with J gene TRBJ2-1; 13 bases match TRBD2. CDR3 length equals 18 residues. Germline lookup yields CDR1 SGHRS and CDR2 YFSETQ. The V segment lost 2 bases and the J segment 3 bases; nucleotides outside the gene matches: 8. CDR3 sequence (DNA): TGCGCCAGCAGCTTCGGACTAGCGGGAGTGGGGTTCTACAATGAGCAGTTCTTC. Translated: CASSFGLAGVGFYNEQFF. Using reference TRBV5-1 and TRBJ2-1 for the parts outside the CDR3, the full variable domain is KAGVTQTPRYLIKTRGQQVTLSCSPISGHRSVSWYQQTPGQGLQFLFEYFSETQRNKGNFPGRFSGRQFSNSRSEMNVSTLELGDSALYLCASSFGLAGVGFYNEQFFGPGTRLTVL.